The subject of this entry is one T cell receptor (beta chain). What it binds is unknown. Over 18 months, lack of ophthalmopathy progression marked Graves' hyperthyroidism as stable. Exclusion followed for patients with uncontrolled infection, other autoimmune disease, pregnancy or lactation. PBMCs stemmed from around 10 ml fresh peripheral blood. Amplification of TCR beta CDR3 regions used RNA as the template. First-round RT-PCR with HTBI primers amplified the TCR CDR3 region. A single record per CDR3 protein comes from TCRdb applying MiXCR to the multiplex PCR reads. Found here are 800,000 or so distinct CDR3 sequences, 38% of them singletons; the top ten hold approximately 10%. The data were obtained in a study of T cells in Graves' hyperthyroidism and ophthalmopathy. Study-level results: Ophthalmopathy onset followed model prediction by a median about 6.9 months.

This clonotype originated in a man younger than 30 with Graves' hyperthyroidism. The sample taken for sequencing was blood.

This chain's CDR3 is CASWVETEAFF. CDR3 bases: TGTGCCAGCTGGGTTGAGACTGAAGCTTTCTTT. The chain has TRBV12-3 or TRBV12-4 and TRBJ1-1, with D unresolved. The CDR3 length is 11 residues. V was cut by 8 bases and J by 5 bases, with 9 bases left in between.